Following are 17 T cell receptor beta chains from one sample sequenced in a study of OX40 agonist ivuxolimab in advanced cancers. Using immunoSEQ multiplex PCR, the repertoire was profiled, and TCRdb retains in-frame clones only, with some absent. This sample carries 55,000 to 65,000 clones, roughly 82% of them seen once, and the ten largest clones take approximately 6.8%. This specimen was CD4+ or CD8+ T cells sorted from blood, taken in a trial of the OX40 agonist ivuxolimab. All receptors derive from an adult with an advanced solid tumor such as melanoma, head and neck, liver or kidney cancer.

V gene TRBV7-9 combines with J gene TRBJ1-4, with 8 bases that match TRBD1. Per germline, CDR1 SEHNR and CDR2 FQNEAQ (reference sequence). V dropped 7 bases and J dropped 0; count of bases not matched to a gene: 10. This CDR3 has 17 residues. CDR3 in DNA: TGTGCCAGCACCCGGACAGGGAGCCTTGCAACTAATGAAAAACTGTTTTTT. Amino acids: CASTRTGSLATNEKLFF.

The gene calls are TRBV5-1 and TRBJ2-5; TRBD2 aligns across 12 bases. The better agreement between TRBJ2-7 and the DNA end casts doubt on the J call. Germline loops: CDR1 SGHRS, CDR2 YFSETQ. CDR3 length: 15 amino acids. CDR3 sequence reads: CASSPRLAGEDEQYF. The CDR3 nucleotides read TGCGCCAGCAGCCCCCGACTAGCGGGGGAGGACGAGCAGTACTTC.

The chain uses TRBV19 and TRBJ2-5, with 8 nucleotides matching TRBD1. Germline V CDR1 and CDR2: LNHDA, SQIVND (reference sequence). The CDR3 runs 15 residues. V trimming: 3 bases; J trimming: 0 bases; junction bases outside the gene matches: 3. The CDR3 spells CASSIGDRNQETQYF. The CDR3 nucleotides read TGTGCCAGTAGTATTGGGGACAGGAACCAAGAGACCCAGTACTTC.

The rearrangement links TRBV6-6 to TRBJ2-5; a possible D gene is TRBD2 (6 bases). The germline CDR1 and CDR2 sequences are MNHNY and SVGAGI (reference sequence). The ends were cut back, 2 bases at V and 4 bases at J, with 8 bases in the middle. The CDR3 sequence is 13 residues long. The CDR3 reads CASSYPAGETQYF. In nucleotides, the CDR3 is TGTGCCAGCAGTTACCCAGCGGGAGAGACCCAGTACTTC.

This clone has a handful of counts. The chain combines TRBV2 with TRBJ2-7; TRBD1 matches 7 bases. V was pared by 4 bases and J by 0 bases, with 9 bases of the junction left unmatched. The CDR3 sequence is 16 residues long. CDR1 is SNHLY and CDR2 is FYNNEI in the germline V gene. This CDR3 is CASSGRSAGGSYEQYF. The CDR3 DNA reads as TGTGCCAGCAGTGGGCGGTCCGCAGGGGGCTCCTACGAGCAGTACTTC. Full variable domain (remainder filled in from reference TRBV2 and TRBJ2-7): EPEVTQTPSHQVTQMGQEVILRCVPISNHLYFYWYRQILGQKVEFLVSFYNNEISEKSEIFDDQFSVERPDGSNFTLKIRSTKLEDSAMYFCASSGRSAGGSYEQYFGPGTRLTVT.

The chain employs TRBV7-9 and TRBJ2-7; TRBD2 matches 9 bases. This CDR3 contains 15 residues. Unmatched junction bases numbered 5, after V lost 5 bases and J lost 0 bases. CDR1 is SEHNR, CDR2 FQNEAQ, per germline (reference sequence). DNA of the CDR3: TGTGCCAGCAGCCCGCGACTAGCGGCCTCCTACGAGCAGTACTTC. Amino acids: CASSPRLAASYEQYF.

The chain couples TRBV4-1 to TRBJ1-4; possibly TRBD1 for D (6 bases). CDR1 MGHRA and CDR2 YSYEKL come from the germline V gene. V lost 0 bases, J lost 5 bases, and 7 bases lay in between. This CDR3 spans 14 amino acids. CDR3 in amino acids: CASSQDRGNEKLFF. CDR3 in DNA: TGCGCCAGCAGCCAAGACAGGGGAAATGAAAAACTGTTTTTT.

This clone was seen more than once but under ten times. The chain links TRBV23-1 to TRBJ1-4, with D possibly being TRBD1 (5 bases). TRBV23-1 has ORF status, its function being uncertain. Between the trimmed V and J ends, which lost 7 bases and 1 base, there was a span of 13 bases. This CDR3 has 15 amino acids. The CDR3 nucleotides are TGCGCCAGCATCCCAGGGATTGGAACTAATGAAAAACTGTTTTTT. Protein sequence: CASIPGIGTNEKLFF.

The chain combines TRBV6-5 with TRBJ1-2; 8 nucleotides line up with TRBD1. The V gene end was trimmed by 10 bases and the J gene end by 4 bases; junction bases not matched to a gene: 2. Germline V gives CDR1 MNHEY, CDR2 SVGAGI. The CDR3 contains 11 residues. In DNA, the CDR3 is TGTGCCACCACAGGGGGCTATGGCTACACCTTC. Amino acids: CATTGGYGYTF.

The rearrangement uses TRBV29-1 and TRBJ2-2; 7 bases match TRBD1. Trimming took 2 bases from V and 6 from J; bases not matched to a gene: 0. CDR3 length equals 12 residues. Germline CDR1 and CDR2: SQVTM and ANQGSEA. The CDR3 protein is CSVERGPGELFF. The CDR3 DNA sequence: TGCAGCGTTGAAAGGGGGCCCGGGGAGCTGTTTTTT.

V usage is TRBV19 and J usage is TRBJ2-1; TRBD1 aligns across 10 bases. The CDR3 runs to 15 residues. V lost 2 bases, J lost 7 bases, and 5 bases stayed unmatched. Germline loops: CDR1 LNHDA, CDR2 SQIVND (reference sequence). CDR3 region: CASSIFGTGENEQFF. CDR3 in DNA: TGTGCCAGTAGTATATTTGGGACAGGGGAAAATGAGCAGTTCTTC.

This chain links TRBV4-1 with TRBJ1-3; D is uncertain. This CDR3 spans 16 amino acids. Germline CDR1 reads MGHRA; CDR2 reads YSYEKL. V lost 0 bases, J lost 4 bases, and 13 bases lay in between. The CDR3 spells CASSQDQQAPGNTIYF. CDR3 sequence (DNA): TGCGCCAGCAGCCAAGATCAGCAAGCCCCCGGAAACACCATATATTTT.

The rearrangement links TRBV21-1 to TRBJ2-1; the table's D gene call, TRBD2, was not cross checked with the DNA. TRBV21-1 is a pseudogene locus. This CDR3 has 14 residues. CDR3 sequence reads: CASSNRGRVSEQFF. CDR3 DNA sequence: TGTGCCAGCAGCAACCGGGGGAGGGTAAGTGAGCAGTTCTTC.

This clone has only a few counts. The chain couples TRBV6-1 to TRBJ1-4; D unclear. V lost 6 bases and J 6 bases, leaving 14 bases between the germline ends. This CDR3 region has 14 residues. CDR1 and CDR2 (germline): MNHNS, SASEGT. The CDR3 sequence is CASSIAGFDEKLFF. The CDR3 nucleotides are TGTGCCAGCAGCATAGCGGGTTTCGATGAAAAACTGTTTTTT.

By share of the sample, this clone is medium-sized. The rearrangement uses TRBV12-5 and TRBJ1-2; D is undetermined. This CDR3 is 11 amino acids long. V lost 6 bases and J 1 base, leaving 3 bases between the germline ends. Per germline, CDR1 LGHNT and CDR2 FRNRAP. CDR3 region: CASGDNYGYTF. The CDR3, as DNA: TGTGCTAGTGGCGATAACTATGGCTACACCTTC.

This chain uses TRBV11-2 with TRBJ1-1; D uncertain. Germline V gives CDR1 SGHAT, CDR2 FQNNGV. The V gene lost 5 bases and the J gene lost 1 base, with 11 bases spanning the gap. This CDR3 spans 14 amino acids. The CDR3 here is CASSPTAGNTEAFF. DNA for the CDR3: TGTGCCAGCAGCCCAACCGCGGGGAACACTGAAGCTTTCTTT.

This rearrangement joins TRBV6-5 to TRBJ1-2; 8 bases agree with TRBD1. Germline-derived CDR1 and CDR2 are MNHEY and SVGAGI. The CDR3 is made up of 14 amino acids. V dropped 0 bases and J dropped 8; count of bases not matched to a gene: 5. The CDR3 sequence is CASSYSQGAGGYTF. The CDR3 DNA reads as TGTGCCAGCAGTTACTCCCAGGGGGCGGGCGGCTACACCTTC.